The clone carrying this T cell receptor (beta chain) was counted at least ten times. Its antigen is still unknown. Universal primer sites and UMIs were introduced during 5'RACE template-switching synthesis of TCR cDNA. Via MiXCR, TCRdb re-called the 5' RACE reads, giving one row per CDR3 protein. Here the sample spans around 320,000 distinct CDR3 sequences, approximately 8% being singletons. These data come from a study of T cells after yellow fever vaccination. Overall study results and limits: Clonotypes appearing in both CD4 and CD8 compartments existed, and their share was small.

Trimming shortened V by 0 bases and J by 1 base, and 10 bases separated the two germline ends. This CDR3 has 15 residues. Germline V gene lookup returns CDR1 SGHNT and CDR2 YYREEE (reference sequence). Material: CD4+ T cells sorted from PBMCs, obtained 5 days after the yellow fever booster vaccination. This TCR was sampled from a man aged 18 to 35 who received the YFV17D yellow fever vaccine. The V call is TRBV5-4, the J call TRBJ1-1, with D maybe TRBD1 (6 bases). Here the CDR3 reads CASSLAEGGNTEAFF. In DNA, the CDR3 is TGTGCCAGCAGCTTGGCAGAGGGGGGGAACACTGAAGCTTTCTTT.